This T cell receptor beta chain was identified in a study of neurological immune-mediated disorders. Study-wide context: About 90% of the roughly 35 multiple sclerosis patients had relapsing-remitting disease; 3 had secondary progressive.

Per germline, CDR1 SQVTM and CDR2 ANQGSEA. V was clipped by 6 bases and J by 9 bases, with 9 bases between them. This CDR3 has 10 residues. Findings of the study overall: HTLV-1-associated myelopathy displayed the greatest TCR clonal expansion, and multiple sclerosis exhibited the smallest, lower than that of healthy controls.

This clonotype occurred many times. The antigen remains unidentified. The making of cDNA relied on 5'RACE with 10-nucleotide random UMIs. From 15-18 subjects, each sequencing run yielded over 180 million TCR-beta sequences. TCRdb itself ran the 5' RACE reads through MiXCR, one entry per CDR3 protein. This table has about 33,000 distinct CDR3 sequences, about 1.6% appearing once. V gene TRBV29-1 combines with J gene TRBJ2-1; TRBD2 might be the D (6 bases). The receptor was derived from a woman aged 25 to 45 with multiple sclerosis. Specimen: PBMCs. The CDR3: CSVRDLEQFF. CDR3 DNA: TGCAGCGTGCGGGATCTTGAGCAGTTCTTC.